This T cell receptor (beta chain) originates from a study of regulatory dendritic cells for organ transplantation. TCRdb's copy holds only in-frame clones and misses some; the assay was immunoSEQ multiplex PCR. Here the sample spans 4,000 or so clones, 70% to 75% being singletons. Allogeneic regulatory or mature dendritic cells were co-cultured for roughly five days with CFSE-labeled sorted T cells at 1:10. Comments on this clone: Its antigen is as yet unknown.

V shed 8 bases and J 3 bases; nucleotides not matched to a gene: 18. Germline-derived CDR1 and CDR2 are MDHEN and SYDVKM. The CDR3 extends over 18 amino acids. The sequence derives from a human donor in good health. The source material was memory CD8+ T cells from blood cultured with dendritic cells. Subset: CD45RO+ memory T cells. V and J are TRBV28 and TRBJ2-3; 9 bases are a match to TRBD2. The CDR3 DNA sequence: TGTGCCAGCGGATTGGAGGGGCTTAGCGGGAGTATTACAGATACGCAGTATTTT. Its protein is CASGLEGLSGSITDTQYF.